What follows are 26 T cell receptor beta chains derived from one specimen sequenced in a study of T cell responses to AZD1222 COVID-19 vaccine. The protocol was immunoSEQ multiplex PCR, while the TCRdb copy is restricted to in-frame clones and leaves out a portion. The sample shows 130,000 or so clones, 92% of them seen only once. This sample comprised peripheral blood, obtained on day 0 of AZD1222 vaccination. These receptors came from an adult in good health.

J is TRBJ1-2 and V is TRBV10-3, with 8 nucleotides matching TRBD1. V shed 10 bases, J shed 6 bases, and the junction held 10 bases outside the gene matches. In germline, CDR1 is ENHRY, CDR2 SYGVKD. This CDR3 contains 13 residues. The CDR3 sequence is CATEPQGANGYTF. In DNA, the CDR3 is TGTGCCACAGAACCGCAGGGGGCAAATGGCTACACCTTC.

This clone was picked up a small number of times. CDR3: CASSLGSFLTGELFF. In nucleotides, the CDR3 is TGTGCCAGCAGCCTAGGTTCGTTCTTGACCGGGGAGCTGTTTTTT. The J gene is TRBJ2-2, the V gene TRBV9; D is unresolved. Germline V lookup: CDR1 SGDLS, CDR2 YYNGEE. V was shortened by 4 bases and J by 5 bases, with 15 bases between the two germline ends. This CDR3 is built from 15 residues.

The rearrangement uses TRBV27 and TRBJ2-7, with a possible D match to TRBD1 (6 bases). CDR3 length equals 15 residues. Germline V gene data show CDR1 as MNHEY and CDR2 as SMNVEV (reference sequence). The V gene lost 6 bases and the J gene lost 3 bases, with 18 bases spanning the gap. CDR3 residues: CASSPALAGVYEQYF. The CDR3 region has the DNA TGTGCCAGCAGCCCCGCATTGGCAGGGGTCTACGAGCAGTACTTC.

V is TRBV27 and J is TRBJ1-2; perhaps TRBD1 as D (5 bases). The germline gives CDR1 MNHEY, CDR2 SMNVEV (reference sequence). The CDR3 has 13 amino acids. Trimming removed 3 bases at V and 3 bases at J, with 8 bases between. The CDR3 sequence: CASSFGGDYGYTF. The DNA for the CDR3 is TGTGCCAGCAGTTTTGGGGGAGACTATGGCTACACCTTC.

The chain uses TRBV5-1 and TRBJ2-3, with TRBD2 matching over 10 bases. From germline, CDR1 is SGHRS and CDR2 YFSETQ. V gave up 0 bases and J gave up 2 bases; unmatched junction bases: 12. The CDR3 contains 19 residues. The CDR3 DNA reads as TGCGCCAGCAGCTTGGTGGCTAGCGGGAGTTCCAGTTCCACAGATACGCAGTATTTT. It encodes CASSLVASGSSSSTDTQYF.

This sequence joins TRBV6-5 and TRBJ1-3; TRBD1 might be the D (6 bases). This CDR3 has 14 residues. Germline V CDR1 and CDR2: MNHEY, SVGAGI. Trimming left V 5 bases short and J 2 bases short, with 10 bases between. In DNA, the CDR3 is TGTGCCAGCAGTCTAAGGGGGACTGGAAACACCATATATTTT. Encoded protein: CASSLRGTGNTIYF.

The chain recombines TRBV15 with TRBJ2-1; 9 positions agree with TRBD1. CDR3 length: 17 residues. CDR1 LNHNV and CDR2 YYDKDF come from the germline V gene (reference sequence). V shed 2 bases and J 8 bases; nucleotides not matched to a gene: 13. In DNA, the CDR3 is TGTGCCACCAGCAGATTTCTACCGGGACAGGGAGTCGATGAGCAGTTCTTC. This codes for CATSRFLPGQGVDEQFF.

The genes are TRBV7-3 and TRBJ1-2, with D perhaps matching TRBD1 (5 bases). CDR1 is SGHTA, CDR2 FQGTGA, per germline. This CDR3 is built from 15 residues. Trimming took 1 base from V and 3 from J, leaving 12 bases between them. The CDR3 nucleotides read TGTGCCAGCAGCTTAATGGCTCAGGGCTACTATGGCTACACCTTC. This sequence encodes CASSLMAQGYYGYTF.

This clone has just a few counts. The genes are TRBV6-1 and TRBJ1-5; 11 positions agree with TRBD1. V lost 3 bases to trimming and J lost 3 bases; unmatched junction nucleotides: 4. The CDR3 is 16 amino acids. From germline, CDR1 is MNHNS and CDR2 SASEGT. DNA of the CDR3: TGTGCCAGCAGTGACCGGGACAGGGGGGCCAATCAGCCCCAGCATTTT. Protein: CASSDRDRGANQPQHF.

J is TRBJ2-3 and V is TRBV19; a possible D gene is TRBD1 (6 bases). The CDR3 totals 16 residues. Germline loops: CDR1 LNHDA, CDR2 SQIVND (reference sequence). V was cut by 9 bases and J by 0 bases, with 19 bases left in between. CDR3 amino acids: CARAIRGKTSTDTQYF. As DNA, the CDR3 is TGTGCCAGGGCTATCAGGGGCAAAACGAGCACAGATACGCAGTATTTT.

This rearrangement joins TRBV27 to TRBJ2-2; D remains ambiguous. V was clipped by 3 bases and J by 4 bases, with 12 bases between them. Germline assignment: CDR1 MNHEY and CDR2 SMNVEV (reference sequence). The CDR3 loop spans 15 amino acids. In DNA form, the CDR3 reads TGTGCCAGCAGTTTCTTACCGGCGGTCACCGGGGAGCTGTTTTTT. It is translated as CASSFLPAVTGELFF.

The table lists this clone with many counts. The genes are TRBV27 and TRBJ1-1; tentative D call: TRBD1 (5 bases). Germline CDR1 MNHEY, CDR2 SMNVEV (reference sequence). Between the trimmed V and J ends, which lost 2 bases and 3 bases, there was a span of 16 bases. This CDR3 is 16 amino acids long. The chain's CDR3 is CASSLASPRGDTEAFF. The CDR3 DNA reads TGTGCCAGCAGTTTAGCCAGCCCTCGGGGGGACACTGAAGCTTTCTTT.

This clone was found a few times. The chain carries TRBV5-4 and TRBJ2-7; tentatively, D is TRBD2 (5 bases). The CDR3 is 13 amino acids. Germline CDR1 reads SGHNT; CDR2 reads YYREEE (reference sequence). Trimming stripped 4 bases from V and 1 base from J, with 9 bases between. The CDR3 is CASSPSGSYEQYF. CDR3 nucleotide sequence: TGTGCCAGCAGCCCAAGCGGTTCCTACGAGCAGTACTTC.

The chain combines TRBV5-8 with TRBJ2-7; 10 positions agree with TRBD2. The V gene's germline CDR1 is SGHTS and CDR2 YDEGEE. This CDR3 is 16 amino acids long. The trim removed 0 bases at V and 5 bases at J, leaving 8 bases unmatched. The CDR3 loop is CASSLGLAGSVDEQYF. The CDR3 nucleotides are TGTGCCAGCAGCTTGGGACTAGCGGGTTCCGTAGACGAGCAGTACTTC.

This clone has only one observation. The chain joins TRBV7-8 to TRBJ2-7; tentatively, D is TRBD2 (5 bases). The CDR3 sequence is 11 residues long. V lost 8 bases and J 2 bases, leaving 7 bases between the germline ends. Germline CDR1 and CDR2: SGHVS and FQNEAQ. DNA of the CDR3: TGTGCCAGCGGGAGACCCTACGAGCAGTACTTC. Translating it yields CASGRPYEQYF.

V is TRBV6-1 and J is TRBJ1-6, with D perhaps TRBD1 (6 bases). The germline gives CDR1 MNHNS, CDR2 SASEGT. V lost 4 bases to trimming and J lost 3 bases, with 22 bases between them. The CDR3 consists of 19 residues. In DNA form, the CDR3 reads TGTGCCAGCAGTGGAGGAAGCTTACGGACAGCAAACTATAATTCACCCCTCCACTTT. Protein: CASSGGSLRTANYNSPLHF.

The chain joins TRBV2 to TRBJ2-1; 10 bases match TRBD2. Trimming at V came to 4 bases and at J to 7 bases, leaving 4 bases not matched to a gene. Germline V gene sequence: CDR1 SNHLY, CDR2 FYNNEI. The length of the CDR3 is 14 residues. The chain's CDR3 is CASSVASGSNEQFF. In DNA, the CDR3 is TGTGCCAGCAGTGTCGCTAGCGGGAGTAATGAGCAGTTCTTC.

This clone has only a few counts. The chain recombines TRBV19 with TRBJ1-5; D is perhaps TRBD1 (5 bases). Trimming left V 3 bases short and J 2 bases short, with 8 bases between. The CDR3 runs to 14 residues. Looked up from germline, CDR1 is LNHDA and CDR2 is SQIVND (reference sequence). The CDR3 sequence is CASSIRDGNQPQHF. In DNA, the CDR3 is TGTGCCAGTAGTATTCGGGACGGCAATCAGCCCCAGCATTTT.

The V call is TRBV6-4, the J call TRBJ2-1; no firm D call. Germline lookup yields CDR1 MRHNA and CDR2 SNTAGT. Trimming removed 4 bases from V and 0 bases from J, with 10 bases in between. This CDR3 is built from 15 residues. The CDR3 DNA follows: TGTGCCAGCAGTGTGATAGGCAGCTCCTACAATGAGCAGTTCTTC. Translation: CASSVIGSSYNEQFF.

V gene TRBV19 combines with J gene TRBJ1-5, with 7 bases matching TRBD1. Trimming took 8 bases from V and 2 from J; bases not matched to a gene: 9. The length of the CDR3 is 15 residues. The germline gives CDR1 LNHDA, CDR2 SQIVND (reference sequence). The CDR3 is CASSTGVVRNQPQHF. CDR3 DNA: TGTGCCAGTTCCACAGGGGTTGTTCGCAATCAGCCCCAGCATTTT.

The chain has TRBV7-2 and TRBJ2-5; 8 bases agree with TRBD1. The CDR3 sequence is 14 residues long. The germline CDR1 and CDR2 sequences are SGHTA and FQGNSA. The J segment lost 5 bases and the V segment lost 5 bases, leaving 7 bases of the junction unmatched. Here the CDR3 DNA reads TGTGCCAGCAGCACCGACAGGGGCCGGGAGACCCAGTACTTC. Protein sequence: CASSTDRGRETQYF.

This chain joins TRBV6-1 and TRBJ1-2; D is unresolved. Germline V gives CDR1 MNHNS, CDR2 SASEGT. CDR3 size: 12 residues. Between the trimmed V and J ends, which lost 2 bases and 13 bases, there was a span of 14 bases. This CDR3 reads CASSEKGVRSTF. DNA of the CDR3: TGTGCCAGCAGTGAAAAAGGCGTCAGAAGCACCTTC.

This sequence joins TRBV28 and TRBJ1-1; TRBD1 might be the D (5 bases). V shed 6 bases and J shed 6 bases, with 17 bases lying between them. The CDR3 runs 14 residues. The V gene's germline CDR1 is MDHEN and CDR2 SYDVKM. This CDR3 reads CASSPYPGRAEAFF. CDR3 nucleotide sequence: TGTGCCAGCAGCCCCTATCCGGGGCGAGCTGAAGCTTTCTTT.

V is TRBV5-1 and J is TRBJ2-7; D ambiguous. The germline gives CDR1 SGHRS, CDR2 YFSETQ. Trimming took off 0 bases at V and 2 bases at J, with 9 bases between the two ends. The CDR3 contains 14 residues. CDR3 nucleotides: TGCGCCAGCAGCTTGGTGTCTGGGACCTACGAGCAGTACTTC. Translated: CASSLVSGTYEQYF.

The rearrangement links TRBV6-5 to TRBJ2-1; unclear D gene. The CDR3 is made up of 13 amino acids. Between the trimmed V and J ends, which lost 5 bases and 10 bases, there was a span of 15 bases. Germline CDR1 is MNHEY and CDR2 is SVGAGI. CDR3 nucleotides: TGTGCCAGCAGTCCCCCTTCCCTAGACGAGCAGTTCTTC. Its protein product is CASSPPSLDEQFF.

V gene TRBV14 combines with J gene TRBJ2-7; D gene unclear. Germline values: CDR1 SGHDN, CDR2 FVKESK. The CDR3 covers 17 residues. Trimming took off 1 base at V and 0 bases at J, with 16 bases between the two ends. Here the CDR3 reads CASSQGFGALSSYEQYF. The CDR3 DNA is TGTGCCAGCAGCCAAGGATTCGGAGCACTTAGCTCCTACGAGCAGTACTTC.